In this sample, the clone carrying this T cell receptor beta chain turned up a few times. Antigen: not known. This record belongs to a study of Graves' ophthalmopathy and Graves' hyperthyroidism. Study-level results: Also, most clonotypes expanded in the thyroid above 0.001 frequency appeared in blood.

As the template, RNA transcripts were used to amplify TCR beta CDR3 regions. Investigators did first-round RT-PCR with HTBI primers, then second-round multiplex PCR. TCRdb reprocessed the multiplex PCR reads with MiXCR, giving one entry per CDR3 protein. The sample carries about 740,000 distinct CDR3 sequences, 40% recorded once. Symptoms, serum thyroxine and TRAb, thyroid ultrasound, and orbital computed tomography formed the diagnostic basis. The PBMCs originated from around 10 ml of fresh peripheral blood. Germline lookup yields CDR1 SEHNR and CDR2 FQNEAQ (reference sequence). The CDR3 has 17 residues. Trimming took 5 bases from V and 0 from J; bases not matched to a gene: 6.

The clonotype originates from an adult man with Graves' ophthalmopathy. Sequenced material: peripheral blood. The genes are TRBV7-9 and TRBJ1-6, with 8 positions matching TRBD1. The CDR3, as DNA: TGTGCCAGCAGCGCGACAGGGGTCTACTCCTATAATTCACCCCTCCACTTT. It translates to CASSATGVYSYNSPLHF. Filled out from reference TRBV7-9 and TRBJ1-6, the complete variable domain reads DTGVSQNPRHKITKRGQNVTFRCDPISEHNRLYWYRQTLGQGPEFLTYFQNEAQLEKSRLLSDRFSAERPKGSFSTLEIQRTEQGDSAMYLCASSATGVYSYNSPLHFGNGTRLTVT.